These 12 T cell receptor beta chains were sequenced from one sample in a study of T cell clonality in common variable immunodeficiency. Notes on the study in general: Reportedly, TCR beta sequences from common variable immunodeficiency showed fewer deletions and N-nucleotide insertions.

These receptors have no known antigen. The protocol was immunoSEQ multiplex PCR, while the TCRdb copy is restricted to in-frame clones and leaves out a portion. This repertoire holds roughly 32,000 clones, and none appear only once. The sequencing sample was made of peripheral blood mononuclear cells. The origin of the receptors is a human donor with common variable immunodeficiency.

CDR3 DNA (partial): TGTGCCAGCAGTTACTTGCGCACCGGGGAG. This sequence encodes CASSYLRTGE. The whole CDR3 protein reads CASSYLRTGELFF. The chain couples TRBV6-2 or TRBV6-3 to TRBJ2-2, with D uncertain. The read halts 3 residues ahead of the CDR3 end, with the missing end drawn from the germline J gene. This CDR3 is 13 amino acids long. Germline V gene data show CDR1 as MNHEY and CDR2 as SVGEGT. Trimming took 1 base from V and 4 from J, leaving 4 bases between them.

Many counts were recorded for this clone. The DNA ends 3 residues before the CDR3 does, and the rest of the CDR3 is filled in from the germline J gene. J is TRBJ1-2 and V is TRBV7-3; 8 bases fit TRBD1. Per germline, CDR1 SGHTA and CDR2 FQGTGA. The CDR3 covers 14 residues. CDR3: CASSHGTGESGYTF. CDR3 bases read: TGTGCCAGCAGCCACGGGACAGGAGAAAGCGGC.

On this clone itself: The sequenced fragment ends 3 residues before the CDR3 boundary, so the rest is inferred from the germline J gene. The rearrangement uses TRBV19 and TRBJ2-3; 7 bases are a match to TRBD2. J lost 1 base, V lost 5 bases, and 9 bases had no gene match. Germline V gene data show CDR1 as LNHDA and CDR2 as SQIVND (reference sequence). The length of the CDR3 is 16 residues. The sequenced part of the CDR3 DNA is TGTGCCAGTAGTTTCTGGCTAGCGGATGGCACAGATACG. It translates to CASSFWLADGTDT. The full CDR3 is CASSFWLADGTDTQYF.

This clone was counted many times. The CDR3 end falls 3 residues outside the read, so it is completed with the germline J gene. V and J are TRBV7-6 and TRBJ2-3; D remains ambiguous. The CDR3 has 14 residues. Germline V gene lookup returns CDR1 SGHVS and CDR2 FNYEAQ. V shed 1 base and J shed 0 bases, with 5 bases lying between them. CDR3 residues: CASSLEGSTDTQYF. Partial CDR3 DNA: TGTGCCAGCAGCTTAGAAGGGAGCACAGATACG. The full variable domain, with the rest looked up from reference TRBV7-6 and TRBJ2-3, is GAGVSQSPRYKVTKRGQDVALRCDPISGHVSLYWYRQALGQGPEFLTYFNYEAQQDKSGLPNDRFSAERPEGSISTLTIQRTEQRDSAMYRCASSLEGSTDTQYFGPGTRLTVL.

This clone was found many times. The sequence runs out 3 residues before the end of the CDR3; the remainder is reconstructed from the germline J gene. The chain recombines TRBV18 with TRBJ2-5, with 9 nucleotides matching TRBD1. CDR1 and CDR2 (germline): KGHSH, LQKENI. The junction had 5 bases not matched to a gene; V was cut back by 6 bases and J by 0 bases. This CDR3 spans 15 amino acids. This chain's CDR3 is CASSPWDRDQETQYF. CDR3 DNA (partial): TGTGCCAGCTCCCCTTGGGACAGGGACCAAGAGACC.

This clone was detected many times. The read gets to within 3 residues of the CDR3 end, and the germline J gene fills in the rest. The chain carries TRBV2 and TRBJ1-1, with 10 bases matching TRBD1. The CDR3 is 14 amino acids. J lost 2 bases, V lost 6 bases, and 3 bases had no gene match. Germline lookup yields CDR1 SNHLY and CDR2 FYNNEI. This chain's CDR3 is CASRGQGINTEAFF. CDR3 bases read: TGTGCCAGCAGGGGACAGGGGATTAACACTGAA.

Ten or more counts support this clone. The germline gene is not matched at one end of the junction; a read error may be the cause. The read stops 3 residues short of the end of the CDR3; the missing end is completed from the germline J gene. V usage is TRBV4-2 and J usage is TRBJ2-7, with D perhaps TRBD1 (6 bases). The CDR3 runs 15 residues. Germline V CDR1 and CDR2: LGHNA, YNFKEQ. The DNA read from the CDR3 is TGCGCCAGCAGCCAATCAGTCGGACAGAGCTACGAG. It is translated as CASSQSVGQSYE. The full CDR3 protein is CASSQSVGQSYEQYF.

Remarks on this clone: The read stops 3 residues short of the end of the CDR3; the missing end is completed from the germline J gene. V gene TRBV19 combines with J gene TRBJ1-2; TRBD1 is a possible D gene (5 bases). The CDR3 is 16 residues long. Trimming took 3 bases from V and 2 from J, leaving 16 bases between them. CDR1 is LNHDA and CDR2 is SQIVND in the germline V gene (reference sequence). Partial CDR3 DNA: TGTGCCAGTAGTATGCGGGGCGCCCCATCAAACTATGGC. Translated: CASSMRGAPSNYG. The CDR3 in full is CASSMRGAPSNYGYTF.

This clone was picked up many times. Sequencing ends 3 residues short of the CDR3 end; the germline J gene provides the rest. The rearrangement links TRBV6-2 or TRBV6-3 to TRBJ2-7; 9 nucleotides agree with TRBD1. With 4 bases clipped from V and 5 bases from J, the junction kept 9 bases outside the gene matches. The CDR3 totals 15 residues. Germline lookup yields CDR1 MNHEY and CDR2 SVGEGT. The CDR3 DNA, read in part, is TGTGCCAGCAGTTCCGCCGGGACAGGGATGAACGAG. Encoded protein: CASSSAGTGMNE. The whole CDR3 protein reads CASSSAGTGMNEQYF.

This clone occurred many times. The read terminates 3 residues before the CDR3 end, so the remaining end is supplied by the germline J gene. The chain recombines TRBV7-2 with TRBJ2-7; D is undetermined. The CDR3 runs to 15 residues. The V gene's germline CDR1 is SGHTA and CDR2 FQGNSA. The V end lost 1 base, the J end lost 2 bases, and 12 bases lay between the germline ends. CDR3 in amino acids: CASSLGSGVPYEQYF. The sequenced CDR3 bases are TGTGCCAGCAGCTTAGGGTCAGGAGTTCCCTACGAG.

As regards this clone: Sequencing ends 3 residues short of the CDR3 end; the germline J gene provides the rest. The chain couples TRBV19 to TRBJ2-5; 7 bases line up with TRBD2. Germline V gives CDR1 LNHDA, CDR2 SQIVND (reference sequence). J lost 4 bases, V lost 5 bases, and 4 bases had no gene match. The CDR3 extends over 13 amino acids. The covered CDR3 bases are TGTGCCAGTAGTTCGCGGGAGACAGAGACC. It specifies CASSSRETET. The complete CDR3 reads CASSSRETETQYF.

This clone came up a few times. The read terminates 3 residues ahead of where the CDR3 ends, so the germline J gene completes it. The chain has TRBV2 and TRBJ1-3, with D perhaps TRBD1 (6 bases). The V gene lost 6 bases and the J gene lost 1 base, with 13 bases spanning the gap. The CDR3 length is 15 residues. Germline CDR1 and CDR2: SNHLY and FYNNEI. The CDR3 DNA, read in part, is TGTGCCAGCAGGTCGGGGGGGGCATCTGGAAACACC. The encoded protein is CASRSGGASGNT. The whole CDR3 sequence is CASRSGGASGNTIYF.